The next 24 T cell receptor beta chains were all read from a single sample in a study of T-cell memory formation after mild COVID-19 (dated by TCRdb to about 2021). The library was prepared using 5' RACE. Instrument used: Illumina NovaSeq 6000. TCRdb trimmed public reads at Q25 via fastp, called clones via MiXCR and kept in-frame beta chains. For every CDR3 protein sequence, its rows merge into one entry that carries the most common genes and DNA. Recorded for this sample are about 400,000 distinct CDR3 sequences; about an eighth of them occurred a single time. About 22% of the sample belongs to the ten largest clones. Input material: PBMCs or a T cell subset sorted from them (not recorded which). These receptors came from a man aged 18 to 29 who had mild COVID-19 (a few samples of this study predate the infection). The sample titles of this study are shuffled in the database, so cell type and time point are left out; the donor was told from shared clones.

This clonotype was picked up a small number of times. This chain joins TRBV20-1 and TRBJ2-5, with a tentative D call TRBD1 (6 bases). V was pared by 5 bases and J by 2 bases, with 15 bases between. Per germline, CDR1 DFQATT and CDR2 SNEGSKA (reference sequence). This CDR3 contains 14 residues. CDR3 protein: CSAQGWGIQETQYF. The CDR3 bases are TGCAGTGCTCAGGGGTGGGGAATTCAAGAGACCCAGTACTTC.

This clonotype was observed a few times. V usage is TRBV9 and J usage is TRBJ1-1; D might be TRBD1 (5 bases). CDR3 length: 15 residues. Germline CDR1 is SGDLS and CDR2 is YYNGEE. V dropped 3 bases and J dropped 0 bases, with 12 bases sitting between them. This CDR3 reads CASSATDPLNTEAFF. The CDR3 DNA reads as TGTGCCAGCAGCGCGACAGATCCCCTGAACACTGAAGCTTTCTTT. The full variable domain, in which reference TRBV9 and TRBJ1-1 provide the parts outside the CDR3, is DSGVTQTPKHLITATGQRVTLRCSPRSGDLSVYWYQQSLDQGLQFLIQYYNGEERAKGNILERFSAQQFPDLHSELNLSSLELGDSALYFCASSATDPLNTEAFFGQGTRLTVV.

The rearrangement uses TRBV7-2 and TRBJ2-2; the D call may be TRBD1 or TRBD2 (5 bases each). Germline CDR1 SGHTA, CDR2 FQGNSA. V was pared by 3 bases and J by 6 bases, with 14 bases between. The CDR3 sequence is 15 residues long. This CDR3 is CASSFTSEGSGELFF. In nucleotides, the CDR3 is TGTGCCAGCAGCTTCACGAGTGAGGGGTCCGGGGAGCTGTTTTTT.

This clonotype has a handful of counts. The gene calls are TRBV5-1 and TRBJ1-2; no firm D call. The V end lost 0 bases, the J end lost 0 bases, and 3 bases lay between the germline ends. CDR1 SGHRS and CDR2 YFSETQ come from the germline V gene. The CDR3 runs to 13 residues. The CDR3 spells CASSLDTNYGYTF. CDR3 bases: TGCGCCAGCAGCTTGGACACTAACTATGGCTACACCTTC.

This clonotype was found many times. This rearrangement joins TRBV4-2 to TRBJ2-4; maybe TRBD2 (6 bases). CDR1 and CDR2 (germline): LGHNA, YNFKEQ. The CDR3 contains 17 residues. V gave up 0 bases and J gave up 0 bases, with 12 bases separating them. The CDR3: CASSQDNAGLAKNIQYF. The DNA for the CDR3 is TGTGCCAGCAGCCAAGATAACGCGGGGTTAGCCAAAAACATTCAGTACTTC.

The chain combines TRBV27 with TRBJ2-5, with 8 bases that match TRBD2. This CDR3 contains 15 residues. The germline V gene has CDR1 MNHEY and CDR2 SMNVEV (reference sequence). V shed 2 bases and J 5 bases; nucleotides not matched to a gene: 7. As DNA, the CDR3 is TGTGCCAGCAGTTTAGACGGGGGGGGCAGGGAGACCCAGTACTTC. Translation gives CASSLDGGGRETQYF.

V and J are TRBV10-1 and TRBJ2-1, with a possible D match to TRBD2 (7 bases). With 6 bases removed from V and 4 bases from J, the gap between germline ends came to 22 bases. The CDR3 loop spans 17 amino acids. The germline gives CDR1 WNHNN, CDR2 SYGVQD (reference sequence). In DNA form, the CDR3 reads TGCGCCAGCAGCCATGCCTCTCGCGGGGGCCTTTACAATGAGCAGTTCTTC. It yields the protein CASSHASRGGLYNEQFF.

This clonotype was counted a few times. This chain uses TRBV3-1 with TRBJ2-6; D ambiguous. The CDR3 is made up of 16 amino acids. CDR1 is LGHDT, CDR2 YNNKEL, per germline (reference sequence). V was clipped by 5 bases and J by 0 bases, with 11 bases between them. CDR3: CASSYSGSSGANVLTF. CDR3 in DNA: TGTGCCAGCAGCTATTCAGGTTCCTCTGGGGCCAACGTCCTGACTTTC.

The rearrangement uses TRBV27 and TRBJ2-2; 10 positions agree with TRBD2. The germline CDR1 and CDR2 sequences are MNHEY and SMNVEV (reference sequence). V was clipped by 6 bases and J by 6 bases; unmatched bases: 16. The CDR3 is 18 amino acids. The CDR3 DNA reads TGTGCCAGCAGGTCTGGAAGAGCGGGGGGGCCTAGCGCCGGGGAGCTGTTTTTT. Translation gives CASRSGRAGGPSAGELFF.

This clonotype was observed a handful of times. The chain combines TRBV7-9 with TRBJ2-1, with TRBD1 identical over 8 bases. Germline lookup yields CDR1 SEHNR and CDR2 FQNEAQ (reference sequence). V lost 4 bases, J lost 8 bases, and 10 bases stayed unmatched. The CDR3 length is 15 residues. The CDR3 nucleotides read TGTGCCAGCAGCTCTCCAGGGGGCAGGATGGATGAGCAGTTCTTC. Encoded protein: CASSSPGGRMDEQFF.

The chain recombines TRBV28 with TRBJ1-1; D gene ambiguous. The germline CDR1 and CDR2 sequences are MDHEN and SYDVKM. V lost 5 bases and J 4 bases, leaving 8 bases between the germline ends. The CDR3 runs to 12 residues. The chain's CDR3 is CASSGTLTEAFF. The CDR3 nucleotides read TGTGCCAGCAGTGGAACCCTCACTGAAGCTTTCTTT.

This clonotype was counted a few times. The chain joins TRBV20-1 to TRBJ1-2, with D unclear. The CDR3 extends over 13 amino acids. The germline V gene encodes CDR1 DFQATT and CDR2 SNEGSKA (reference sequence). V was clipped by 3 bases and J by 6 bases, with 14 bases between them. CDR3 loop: CSARDPLRNGYTF. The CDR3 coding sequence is TGCAGTGCTAGGGACCCTCTCAGGAATGGCTACACCTTC.

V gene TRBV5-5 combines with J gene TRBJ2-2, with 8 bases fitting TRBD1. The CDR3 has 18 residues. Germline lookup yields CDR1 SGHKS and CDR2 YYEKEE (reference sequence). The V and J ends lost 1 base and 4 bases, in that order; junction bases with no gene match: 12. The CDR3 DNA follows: TGTGCCAGCAGCTTGTGGTTAGGACAGGGCTTCGGCACCGGGGAGCTGTTTTTT. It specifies CASSLWLGQGFGTGELFF.

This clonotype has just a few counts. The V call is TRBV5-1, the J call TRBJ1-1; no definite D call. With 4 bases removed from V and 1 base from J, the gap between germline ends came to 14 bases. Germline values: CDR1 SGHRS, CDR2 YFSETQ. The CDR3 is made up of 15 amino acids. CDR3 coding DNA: TGCGCCAGCAGCACCACCCCCCAGGAGAACACTGAAGCTTTCTTT. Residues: CASSTTPQENTEAFF.

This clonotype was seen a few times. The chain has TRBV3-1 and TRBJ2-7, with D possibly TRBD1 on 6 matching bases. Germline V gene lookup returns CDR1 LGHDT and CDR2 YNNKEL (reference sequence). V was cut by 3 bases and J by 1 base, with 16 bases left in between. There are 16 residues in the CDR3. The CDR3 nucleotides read TGTGCCAGCAGCCATAAGTTCAGGGGCAGGTCCTACGAGCAGTACTTC. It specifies CASSHKFRGRSYEQYF.

For the CDR3, the DNA is TGCGCCAGCAGCCAAGTGGGGGAGTACAATGAGCAGTTCTTC. It yields the protein CASSQVGEYNEQFF. This chain connects TRBV4-1 to TRBJ2-1; either TRBD1 or TRBD2 may supply D (5 bases each). In germline, CDR1 is MGHRA, CDR2 YSYEKL. The V and J ends lost 1 base and 4 bases respectively, with 8 bases between them. The CDR3 has 14 residues.

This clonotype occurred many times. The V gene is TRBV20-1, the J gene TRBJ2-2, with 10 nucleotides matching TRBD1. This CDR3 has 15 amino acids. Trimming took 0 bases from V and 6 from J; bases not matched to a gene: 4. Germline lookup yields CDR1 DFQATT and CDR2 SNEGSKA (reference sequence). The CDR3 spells CSAREGGTGAGELFF. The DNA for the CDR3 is TGCAGTGCTAGAGAGGGTGGGACAGGGGCCGGGGAGCTGTTTTTT.

In DNA form, the CDR3 reads TGCAGTGCTAGAGTAGGGCATGGCAATCAGCCCCAGCATTTT. Its protein is CSARVGHGNQPQHF. The rearrangement joins TRBV20-1 to TRBJ1-5; D remains unclear. V gave up 1 base and J gave up 2 bases, with 9 bases separating them. This CDR3 has 14 residues. Germline V gene data show CDR1 as DFQATT and CDR2 as SNEGSKA (reference sequence).

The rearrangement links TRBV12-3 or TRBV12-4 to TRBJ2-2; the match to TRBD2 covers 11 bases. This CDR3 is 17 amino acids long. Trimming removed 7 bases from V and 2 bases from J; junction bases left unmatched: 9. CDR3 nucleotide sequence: TGTGCCAGCATAGCCGGACTAGCGGGCCGAAACACCGGGGAGCTGTTTTTT. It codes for CASIAGLAGRNTGELFF.

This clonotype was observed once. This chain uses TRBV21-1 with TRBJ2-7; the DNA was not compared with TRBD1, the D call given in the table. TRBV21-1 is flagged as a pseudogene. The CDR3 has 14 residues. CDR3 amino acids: CASSPRTEDYEQYV. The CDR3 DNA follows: TGTGCCAGCAGCCCAAGGACAGAAGACTACGAGCAGTACGTC.

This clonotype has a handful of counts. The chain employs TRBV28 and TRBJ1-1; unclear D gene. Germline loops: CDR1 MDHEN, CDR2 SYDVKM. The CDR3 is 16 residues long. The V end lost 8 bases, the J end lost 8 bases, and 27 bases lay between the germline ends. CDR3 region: CASWPLTGPGVDEAFF. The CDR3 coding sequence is TGTGCCAGCTGGCCTCTTACTGGGCCAGGCGTAGACGAAGCTTTCTTT. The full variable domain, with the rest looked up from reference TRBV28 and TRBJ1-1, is DVKVTQSSRYLVKRTGEKVFLECVQDMDHENMFWYRQDPGLGLRLIYFSYDVKMKEKGDIPEGYSVSREKKERFSLILESASTNQTSMYLCASWPLTGPGVDEAFFGQGTRLTVV.

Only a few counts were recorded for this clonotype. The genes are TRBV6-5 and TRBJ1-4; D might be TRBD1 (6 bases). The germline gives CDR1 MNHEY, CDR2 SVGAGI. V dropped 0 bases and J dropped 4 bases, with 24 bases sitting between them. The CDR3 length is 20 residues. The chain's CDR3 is CASSYSILGAGPANNEKLFF. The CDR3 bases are TGTGCCAGCAGTTACTCGATTCTGGGGGCAGGACCCGCGAATAATGAAAAACTGTTTTTT.

The CDR3 bases are TGCGCCAGCAGCCAAGAGAGCAATCAGCCCCAGCATTTT. It yields the protein CASSQESNQPQHF. The rearrangement joins TRBV4-3 to TRBJ1-5; no clear D gene. The CDR3 covers 13 residues. Germline CDR1 LGHNA, CDR2 YSLEER. V lost 0 bases and J 1 base, leaving 1 base between the germline ends.

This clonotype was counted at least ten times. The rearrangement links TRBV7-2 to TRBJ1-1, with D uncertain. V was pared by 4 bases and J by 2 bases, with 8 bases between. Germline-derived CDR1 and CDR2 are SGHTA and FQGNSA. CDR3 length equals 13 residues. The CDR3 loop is CASSSNLNTEAFF. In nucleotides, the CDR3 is TGTGCCAGCAGCTCAAACCTAAACACTGAAGCTTTCTTT.